This T cell receptor beta chain derives from a study of monozygotic twins with inflammatory bowel disease. Germline CDR1 is DFQATT and CDR2 is SNEGSKA (reference sequence). This CDR3 spans 14 amino acids. Through template switching, UMIs that included a 6-nucleotide sample barcode were added. With the 5' RACE reads reprocessed, TCRdb shows one record per CDR3 protein and no DNA. The sample has approximately 210,000 distinct CDR3 sequences. The specimen sequenced was blood. The chain combines TRBV20-1 with TRBJ1-5. This clonotype was sampled from a human donor with ulcerative colitis or Crohn's disease, or a healthy co-twin of an affected twin (not recorded which). CDR3 residues: CSARSSEVAQPQHF.